The rows below give T cell receptor beta chains drawn from one sample of a study of Ad26.COV2.S vaccination and SARS-CoV-2 variants. Assay: immunoSEQ multiplex PCR; the TCRdb copy retains only in-frame clones and omits some. This table has over 400,000 clones, roughly 89% appearing once. Sequencing was performed on peripheral blood, taken in a trial of Ad26.COV2.S vaccine versus placebo. The receptor set was obtained from a person aged 18 to 65 who received the Ad26.COV2.S COVID-19 vaccine or a placebo. Both conserved end residues are part of each CDR3. D genes are given only for firm matches. Clone size appears in some rows only: once, few, many, or a class for an expanded clone.

cdr3_aa cdr3_nt j_call d_call v_call clone_size
CASSQRDLGFSKYF TGTGCCAGCAGCCAACGCGATCTTGGATTCAGCAAGTACTTC TRBJ2-7 NA TRBV2 NA
CASSGTGSSYNSPLHF TGTGCCAGCAGTGGGACAGGGAGCTCCTATAATTCACCCCTCCACTTT TRBJ1-6 TRBD1 TRBV2 NA
CASRKQASQETQYF TGTGCCAGCAGAAAACAGGCCTCCCAAGAGACCCAGTACTTC TRBJ2-5 NA TRBV25-1 NA
CASSLGGSKLPLHF TGCGCCAGCAGCTTGGGAGGGAGTAAGTTGCCCCTCCACTTT TRBJ1-6 NA TRBV5-1 NA
CASSSGTQSGYTF TGTGCCAGCTCATCCGGGACCCAGTCTGGCTACACCTTC TRBJ1-2 NA TRBV18 NA
CASSWTDSNEKLFF TGTGCCAGCAGCTGGACAGATTCTAATGAAAAACTGTTTTTT TRBJ1-4 NA TRBV6-5 NA
CASSLDRGTEAFF TGCGCCAGCAGCTTGGACAGGGGCACTGAAGCTTTCTTT TRBJ1-1 TRBD1 TRBV5-1 NA
CASSYRDSNQPQHF TGTGCCAGCAGTTACCGGGACAGTAATCAGCCCCAGCATTTT TRBJ1-5 TRBD1 TRBV6-5 NA
CARSFGGTEAFF TGTGCCAGGTCGTTTGGGGGCACTGAAGCTTTCTTT TRBJ1-1 NA TRBV2 NA
CASSAFAINQPQHF TGTGCCAGTAGTGCTTTTGCGATCAATCAGCCCCAGCATTTT TRBJ1-5 NA TRBV19 NA
CASSGGLAGSYNEQFF TGTGCCAGCAGCGGGGGGCTAGCGGGCTCCTACAATGAGCAGTTCTTC TRBJ2-1 TRBD2 TRBV28 NA
CASSPHRGYEQYF TGTGCCAGCAGCCCTCACAGGGGTTACGAGCAGTACTTC TRBJ2-7 TRBD1 TRBV7-2 NA
CASSLGLREFGKGTDTQYF TGTGCCAGCAGCTTAGGCCTTCGAGAGTTCGGGAAGGGCACAGATACGCAGTATTTT TRBJ2-3 NA TRBV13 NA
CASSLIGNTGELFF TGTGCCAGCAGCTTGATAGGGAACACCGGGGAGCTGTTTTTT TRBJ2-2 NA TRBV5-8 NA
CASSFGPGQASGGYTF TGTGCCAGCAGCTTCGGCCCGGGACAGGCGAGTGGTGGCTACACCTTC TRBJ1-2 TRBD1 TRBV13 NA
CASSPGRDSYNSPLHF TGTGCCAGCAGCCCGGGGAGAGACTCCTATAATTCACCCCTCCACTTT TRBJ1-6 NA TRBV5-4 few
CASSSSGGGGDTQYF TGTGCCAGCAGCTCAAGCGGGGGGGGCGGAGATACGCAGTATTTT TRBJ2-3 TRBD2 TRBV7-8 few
CASSPLPGFGNTEAFF TGTGCCAGCTCACCACTACCGGGGTTCGGGAACACTGAAGCTTTCTTT TRBJ1-1 NA TRBV18 NA
CASSLSIGTGSHEQYF TGTGCCAGCAGTTTATCGATTGGGACAGGGTCTCACGAGCAGTACTTC TRBJ2-7 TRBD1 TRBV27 NA
CASSVRVREEAFF TGTGCCAGCAGTGTCAGGGTAAGGGAAGAAGCTTTCTTT TRBJ1-1 NA TRBV2 NA
CASSPGSDHGYTF TGTGCCAGCAGCCCGGGATCGGATCATGGCTACACCTTC TRBJ1-2 NA TRBV7-2 few
CASSPLIGEGLQETQYF TGTGCCAGCAGCCCCCTCATCGGGGAGGGACTCCAAGAGACCCAGTACTTC TRBJ2-5 TRBD2 TRBV7-2 NA
CASSFPRTGNTIYF TGTGCCAGCAGCTTTCCGCGGACGGGAAACACCATATATTTT TRBJ1-3 NA TRBV7-9 NA
CASSQVPQLNTEAFF TGCGCCAGCAGCCAAGTACCCCAGTTGAACACTGAAGCTTTCTTT TRBJ1-1 NA TRBV4-1 NA
CASRTVTFDGPYEQYF TGCGCCAGCAGAACCGTCACTTTCGACGGGCCCTACGAGCAGTACTTC TRBJ2-7 NA TRBV23-1 NA
CASSRDRGLQPQHF TGTGCCAGCAGCAGGGACAGGGGATTACAGCCCCAGCATTTT TRBJ1-5 TRBD1 TRBV11-2 NA
CASSLRGLAEEVEQDTQYF TGTGCCAGCAGCCTGAGGGGACTAGCGGAGGAGGTAGAACAAGATACGCAGTATTTT TRBJ2-3 TRBD2 TRBV4-2 once